This T cell receptor beta chain was sequenced during a study of blood T cell repertoires in COVID-19. Overall study context: Donors in the United States, Italy and Spain gave samples during acute or convalescent COVID-19. The analysed material was cDNA or gDNA that came from T cells, B-cell-depleted T cells, or PBMCs.

As processed by the authors: Reference gene primer amplification gave estimated nucleated cell counts. The repertoire was sequenced with immunoSEQ multiplex PCR; TCRdb's copy has only in-frame clones and lacks some. V and J calls and clone size are copied from that table; D and trimming were computed from the DNA. The table has around 250,000 clones, around 80% seen once; the top ten hold roughly 5%. The CDR3 consists of 22 residues. This clone was seen at least ten times. This clonotype was sampled from a man older than 75 with acute or convalescent COVID-19. Material: peripheral blood. J is TRBJ1-3 and V is TRBV1; the D call of TRBD1 is as the table states it, not checked on the DNA. TRBV1 is a pseudogene locus. The CDR3 here is CTSSQELISAFIQAISGNTIYF. CDR3 coding DNA: TGCACCAGCAGCCAAGAGTTGATATCGGCTTTTATACAGGCCATTTCTGGAAACACCATATATTTT.